Listed below are T cell receptor beta chains from one sample, sequenced in a study of siplizumab effects on memory and regulatory T cells. Measured with immunoSEQ multiplex PCR; TCRdb has only the in-frame clones, and not every one. The sample yields some 62,000 clones, 79% seen once. The sample comprised memory CD4+ T cells sorted from blood. These receptors were taken from a human donor in good health. Both conserved end residues are part of each CDR3. D genes are given only for firm matches. Some rows mark clone size as missing; the rest say once, few, many or name a class of expanded clone.

V	size	J	D	DNA	CDR3
TRBV29-1	once	TRBJ1-3	TRBD1	TGCAGCGTTGATGGGGTTGCAGGGGGGAACACCATATATTTT	CSVDGVAGGNTIYF
TRBV5-5	once	TRBJ1-4	TRBD1	TGTGCCAGCAGCTTGAGGGGAATGCACAGGGGTGATGAAAAACTGTTTTTT	CASSLRGMHRGDEKLFF
TRBV5-6	NA	TRBJ2-1	TRBD1	TGTGCCAGCAGCAGGATCCGGGACAGCAATGAGCAGTTCTTC	CASSRIRDSNEQFF
TRBV19	NA	TRBJ1-6	NA	TGTGCCAGTACGGAGTCGGCACATTCACCCCTCCACTTT	CASTESAHSPLHF
TRBV11-2	few	TRBJ1-6	TRBD1	TGTGCCAGCAGTTGGAGGACAGGGGGGAATAATTCACCCCTCCACTTT	CASSWRTGGNNSPLHF
TRBV5-1	NA	TRBJ1-1	TRBD1	TGCGCCAGCAGCTTGGAGGGACAGGCGGGCACTGAAGCTTTCTTT	CASSLEGQAGTEAFF
TRBV19	NA	TRBJ2-5	TRBD2	TGTGCCAGTAGTATAGGGGAGACTAGCGGTCCGGGGCAGACCCAGTACTTC	CASSIGETSGPGQTQYF
TRBV19	NA	TRBJ2-1	NA	TGTGCCAGTAGAGAGGGGATTGAGCAGTTCTTC	CASREGIEQFF
TRBV2	NA	TRBJ2-6	NA	TGTGCCAGCAGTGAGAACAGGGTGGTCTCTGGGGCCAACGTCCTGACTTTC	CASSENRVVSGANVLTF
TRBV18	once	TRBJ2-1	NA	TGTGCCAGCTCACCACCGTCAGGTTGGCATGAGCAGTTCTTC	CASSPPSGWHEQFF
TRBV19	NA	TRBJ2-3	NA	TGTGCCAGTAGTATCGGAGACCAGGGGGGGAGGGGTACGCAGTATTTT	CASSIGDQGGRGTQYF
TRBV14	NA	TRBJ2-3	NA	TGTGCCAGCAGCCATAACTTCGGGGGCCAAAAAAGCACAGATACGCAGTATTTT	CASSHNFGGQKSTDTQYF
TRBV6-6	NA	TRBJ2-7	NA	TGTGCCAGCAGTTACTCGAGGACGGGCTACGAGCAGTACTTC	CASSYSRTGYEQYF
TRBV2	once	TRBJ2-7	TRBD2	TGTGCCAGCAGTGGGGGGACTAGGTTTGTCGAGCAGTACTTC	CASSGGTRFVEQYF
TRBV7-3	NA	TRBJ1-2	NA	TGTGCCAGCAGCTTAGAGCAGGGCGGCTATGGCTACACCTTC	CASSLEQGGYGYTF
TRBV6-5	NA	TRBJ1-2	NA	TGTGCCAGCAGGACGGATGCTAACTATGGCTACACCTTC	CASRTDANYGYTF
TRBV5-1	NA	TRBJ2-6	NA	TGCGCCAGCAGCCCCGGGGCCGAGCTAGGCTCTGGGGCCAACGTCCTGACTTTC	CASSPGAELGSGANVLTF
TRBV19	NA	TRBJ1-6	TRBD1	TGTGCCAGTAGTGTTTGGACAGGGAATAATTCACCCCTCCACTTT	CASSVWTGNNSPLHF
TRBV13	NA	TRBJ1-3	TRBD1	TGTGCCACCAGGGGGGCTGGAAACACCATATATTTT	CATRGAGNTIYF
TRBV2	NA	TRBJ2-7	TRBD1	TGTGCCAGCAGCATCGGGACAGGGGGCTACGAGCAGTACTTC	CASSIGTGGYEQYF
TRBV5-1	NA	TRBJ1-1	NA	TGCGCCAGCAGCTTGTGGGGGCCCCGCGACACTGAAGCTTTCTTT	CASSLWGPRDTEAFF
TRBV27	NA	TRBJ1-6	NA	TGTGCCAGCGGCATCGCGGGGAGAAATAATTCACCCCTCCACTTT	CASGIAGRNNSPLHF
TRBV14	few	TRBJ1-2	TRBD1	TGTGCCAGCAGCGGACGATTCGGACAGGGGAATAGTGGCTACACCTTC	CASSGRFGQGNSGYTF
TRBV10-3	NA	TRBJ1-2	TRBD1	TGTGCCATCTGGACAGGGGGTTTCTTCGAGAACTATGGCTACACCTTC	CAIWTGGFFENYGYTF
TRBV15	few	TRBJ2-2	NA	TGTGCCACCCGAAGTGGGGTTTCTATCGGGGAGCTGTTTTTT	CATRSGVSIGELFF
TRBV5-6	few	TRBJ2-5	NA	TGTGCCAGCAGCTTGGACCGACTCGGGGGCCAAGAGACCCAGTACTTC	CASSLDRLGGQETQYF
TRBV18	few	TRBJ1-2	TRBD1	TGTGCCAGCTCACCGGGCAGGGGGGCCTATGGCTACACCTTC	CASSPGRGAYGYTF
TRBV7-3	NA	TRBJ2-3	NA	TGTGCCAGCAGCTTATCGCCTTTGGGCGGGAGCACAGATACGCAGTATTTT	CASSLSPLGGSTDTQYF
TRBV4-1	NA	TRBJ1-4	NA	TGCGCCAGCAGCCACCCTGTGGAAAAACTGTTTTTT	CASSHPVEKLFF
TRBV28	NA	TRBJ1-4	TRBD1	TGTGCCAGCGCTGGACAGGCGGGGGAAAAACTGTTTTTT	CASAGQAGEKLFF
TRBV28	NA	TRBJ2-1	NA	TGTGCCAGCAGGACACAAAACGACAATGAGCAGTTCTTC	CASRTQNDNEQFF
TRBV7-9	NA	TRBJ1-1	NA	TGTGCCAGCACCCCGGGGAGGGGGGTTGAAGCTTTCTTT	CASTPGRGVEAFF
TRBV5-1	medium-sized	TRBJ2-7	TRBD1	TGCGCCAGCAGCTTGACCGTGCAAGGACAGGGGGCCAACGAGCAGTACTTC	CASSLTVQGQGANEQYF
TRBV5-1	NA	TRBJ2-2	NA	TGCGCCAGCAGCTTGGCACAGGGAAACACCGGGGAGCTGTTTTTT	CASSLAQGNTGELFF
TRBV30	NA	TRBJ1-4	NA	TGTGCCTGGGCCGATGGGGTTAATGAAAAACTGTTTTTT	CAWADGVNEKLFF
TRBV2	NA	TRBJ2-1	NA	TGTGCCAGCAGTGTGCGGGATGAGCAGTTCTTC	CASSVRDEQFF
TRBV27	few	TRBJ1-2	TRBD1	TGTGCCAGCAGGACGCAGGGGGCACGGGGCTACACCTTC	CASRTQGARGYTF
TRBV2	NA	TRBJ1-4	NA	TGTGCCAGCAGCAGGATATTGGAGTGGAGTGAAAAACTGTTTTTT	CASSRILEWSEKLFF
TRBV29-1	NA	TRBJ2-1	NA	TGCAGCGTAAAGGACCGTATATTCGGGCAGTTCTTC	CSVKDRIFGQFF
TRBV27	NA	TRBJ1-3	NA	TGTGCCAGCATGGAGCTGAACAGGGCAACTGGAAACACCATATATTTT	CASMELNRATGNTIYF
TRBV7-6	NA	TRBJ2-2	TRBD1	TGTGCCAGCAGCTTTTGGGAGGGGACAGGGGTCACCGGGGAGCTGTTTTTT	CASSFWEGTGVTGELFF
TRBV5-5	NA	TRBJ1-2	TRBD1	TGTGCCAGCAGCTTGGGACAGGGACTGAACTATGGCTACACCTTC	CASSLGQGLNYGYTF
TRBV4-3	NA	TRBJ1-2	NA	TGCGCCAGCAGCCAAGACGCAGGGATCTATGGCTACACCTTC	CASSQDAGIYGYTF
TRBV6-5	few	TRBJ1-2	NA	TGTGCCAGCAGCGCACAGGAAGGGTATGGCTACACCTTC	CASSAQEGYGYTF
TRBV7-3	once	TRBJ2-3	TRBD2	TGTGCCAGCAGCTTAACTTGGGCCAGCGGGGGAGGAGATACGCAGTATTTT	CASSLTWASGGGDTQYF
TRBV6-6	NA	TRBJ1-1	NA	TGTGCCAGCAGTTACTCTCCAGGATCGAACACTGAAGCTTTCTTT	CASSYSPGSNTEAFF
TRBV5-1	NA	TRBJ2-1	NA	TGCGCCAGCAGCTTGGCCGGCGTATCCGGCAGCCCGGAGCAGTTCTTC	CASSLAGVSGSPEQFF
TRBV2	NA	TRBJ2-2	TRBD1	TGTGCCAGCAGCTCACAGGGGGCTCGTAACACCGGGGAGCTGTTTTTT	CASSSQGARNTGELFF
TRBV28	NA	TRBJ1-1	NA	TGTGCCAGCAGTTTCCCGACAGTGAACACTGAAGCTTTCTTT	CASSFPTVNTEAFF
TRBV7-3	few	TRBJ2-3	TRBD2	TGTGCCAGCAGCTTAGCGGGGGGGCCTGGGTATACGCAGTATTTT	CASSLAGGPGYTQYF
TRBV7-6	NA	TRBJ2-1	TRBD1	TGTGCCAGCAGCGCCTACCGGGACAGGGGCGTTAATGAGCAGTTCTTC	CASSAYRDRGVNEQFF
TRBV11-3	NA	TRBJ2-2	NA	TGTGCCAGCAGCGATAATACGAACACCGGGGAGCTGTTTTTT	CASSDNTNTGELFF
TRBV10-1	NA	TRBJ2-7	TRBD2	TGCGCCAGCGCCGCGGGGAGCGGGGGGTTCGAGCAGTACTTC	CASAAGSGGFEQYF
TRBV11-2	NA	TRBJ2-1	TRBD1	TGTGCCAGCAGCTTAGAATCTTCCCAGGGGGCGTCCTACAATGAGCAGTTCTTC	CASSLESSQGASYNEQFF
TRBV5-1	once	TRBJ2-7	TRBD1	TGCGCCAGCAGCTTGATGAGGGGGCCCTACGAGCAGTACTTC	CASSLMRGPYEQYF
TRBV6-5	NA	TRBJ1-1	NA	TGTGCCAGCAGTTATGCAGGGATGGACACTGAAGCTTTCTTT	CASSYAGMDTEAFF
TRBV11-1	NA	TRBJ2-5	NA	TGTGCCAGCAGCTTAGGAGGGGCCGAGACCCAGTACTTC	CASSLGGAETQYF